Below, 10 T cell receptor beta chains from the same sample are listed, as sequenced in a study of CD4 T cells in relation to SARS-CoV-2 and coronaviruses. Assay used: immunoSEQ multiplex PCR; TCRdb lists only in-frame clones, some missing. This table has about 36,000 clones, over 75% appearing once. For these receptors, no antigen is known. Sequencing input: memory CD4+ T cells from PBMCs, cultured in vitro. The receptors were sampled from an adult with COVID-19.

This rearrangement joins TRBV4-1 to TRBJ1-2; D is perhaps TRBD1 (6 bases). V gave up 4 bases and J gave up 2 bases, with 11 bases separating them. CDR3 length: 14 residues. Germline CDR1 is MGHRA and CDR2 is YSYEKL. The CDR3 DNA follows: TGCGCCAGCAGCCCGGCTGACAGGAACTATGGCTACACCTTC. Amino acid sequence: CASSPADRNYGYTF.

The chain recombines TRBV18 with TRBJ1-1, with 7 bases that match TRBD1. Germline V gene lookup returns CDR1 KGHSH and CDR2 LQKENI. Unmatched junction bases numbered 2, after V lost 3 bases and J lost 1 base. This CDR3 has 14 amino acids. The CDR3 DNA sequence: TGTGCCAGCTCACCCCGGACAGGGAACACTGAAGCTTTCTTT. Translating it yields CASSPRTGNTEAFF.

The rearrangement links TRBV18 to TRBJ1-1; 9 bases are a match to TRBD1. The ends lost 2 bases at V and 3 bases at J; junction bases unmatched: 1. Germline lookup yields CDR1 KGHSH and CDR2 LQKENI. The CDR3 runs to 14 residues. The CDR3 bases are TGTGCCAGCTCACCAGGACAGGGGTACACTGAAGCTTTCTTT. Encoded protein: CASSPGQGYTEAFF.

V is TRBV30 and J is TRBJ1-5; 8 bases are a match to TRBD1. The CDR3 is 16 residues long. The germline V gene encodes CDR1 GTSNPN and CDR2 SVGIG (reference sequence). Trimming at V came to 0 bases and at J to 5 bases, leaving 9 bases not matched to a gene. CDR3 coding DNA: TGTGCCTGGAGTGTCCCGCGGACAGGGCTTCATCAGCCCCAGCATTTT. Translated: CAWSVPRTGLHQPQHF.

The chain recombines TRBV6-5 with TRBJ2-6, with TRBD1 matching 7 bases. This CDR3 comprises 15 residues. In germline, CDR1 is MNHEY, CDR2 SVGAGI. CDR3: CLTRDSRSGANVLTF. Here the CDR3 DNA reads TGTTTGACCAGGGACAGCCGCTCTGGGGCCAACGTCCTGACTTTC.

A few counts support this clone. The chain couples TRBV28 to TRBJ2-7; 13 bases are a match to TRBD2. The junction had 14 bases not matched to a gene; V was cut back by 6 bases and J by 9 bases. The CDR3 consists of 16 residues. The germline V gene has CDR1 MDHEN and CDR2 SYDVKM. CDR3 region: CASRRTGLAGIAVQYF. The CDR3 nucleotides are TGTGCCAGCAGGCGAACGGGACTAGCGGGAATCGCTGTGCAGTACTTC.

V is TRBV28 and J is TRBJ1-1, with D perhaps TRBD1 (6 bases). CDR1 is MDHEN, CDR2 SYDVKM, per germline. V shed 8 bases and J shed 6 bases, with 16 bases lying between them. This CDR3 comprises 13 residues. The CDR3 DNA is TGTGCCAGCCGGAAAGGGGGTCAGCCTGAAGCTTTCTTT. This codes for CASRKGGQPEAFF.

The chain recombines TRBV5-1 with TRBJ2-3, with 10 bases aligning to TRBD2. The germline V gene encodes CDR1 SGHRS and CDR2 YFSETQ. The ends lost 3 bases at V and 2 bases at J; junction bases unmatched: 6. The CDR3 loop spans 16 amino acids. Here the CDR3 reads CASSSLAGGTTDTQYF. CDR3 nucleotide sequence: TGCGCCAGCAGCTCGTTAGCGGGAGGCACCACAGATACGCAGTATTTT.

This chain links TRBV15 with TRBJ2-5; perhaps TRBD2 as D (6 bases). Trimming stripped 0 bases from V and 5 bases from J, with 13 bases between. Germline CDR1 reads LNHNV; CDR2 reads YYDKDF (reference sequence). CDR3 size: 15 residues. The CDR3: CATSRDRGSGETQYF. The CDR3 nucleotides are TGTGCCACCAGCAGAGATCGGGGGAGCGGGGAGACCCAGTACTTC.

This rearrangement joins TRBV9 to TRBJ1-4; D is unclear. This CDR3 comprises 15 residues. V lost 0 bases and J 8 bases, leaving 14 bases between the germline ends. CDR1 is SGDLS and CDR2 is YYNGEE in the germline V gene. Written as DNA, the CDR3 is TGTGCCAGCAGCGTAGGAGGTTTCCTGGGAGAAAAACTGTTTTTT. Translating gives CASSVGGFLGEKLFF.